The source of this T cell receptor (beta chain) is a study of T cells in Graves' hyperthyroidism and ophthalmopathy. General study points: Blood also carried most thyroid clonotypes expanded above 0.001.

It was considered stable Graves' hyperthyroidism when ophthalmopathy did not progress within 18 months. Uncontrolled infections, other autoimmune diseases, pregnancy or lactation led to exclusion of patients. Diagnoses were made from clinical symptoms, serum measures (thyroxine and TRAb), thyroid ultrasound and orbital computed tomography. This clonotype has a count of ten or more. Its antigen is currently unknown. Looked up from germline, CDR1 is MNHEY and CDR2 is SVGAGI. Trimming at V came to 2 bases and at J to 4 bases, leaving 5 bases not matched to a gene. The CDR3 runs to 15 residues. TCR beta CDR3 region amplification was performed from RNA transcripts. The TCR CDR3 first-round RT-PCR relied on the HTBI primer set. TCRdb used MiXCR to reprocess the multiplex PCR reads, holding one entry per CDR3 protein. The table includes roughly 380,000 distinct CDR3 sequences, approximately 14% detected once.

Source material: blood. The chain couples TRBV6-5 to TRBJ2-1; 7 nucleotides line up with TRBD2. The receptor comes from a woman aged 55-69 years with Graves' hyperthyroidism. Here the CDR3 DNA reads TGTGCCAGCAGTTACGGCCTAGCGGCATACAATGAGCAGTTCTTC. Its translation: CASSYGLAAYNEQFF.